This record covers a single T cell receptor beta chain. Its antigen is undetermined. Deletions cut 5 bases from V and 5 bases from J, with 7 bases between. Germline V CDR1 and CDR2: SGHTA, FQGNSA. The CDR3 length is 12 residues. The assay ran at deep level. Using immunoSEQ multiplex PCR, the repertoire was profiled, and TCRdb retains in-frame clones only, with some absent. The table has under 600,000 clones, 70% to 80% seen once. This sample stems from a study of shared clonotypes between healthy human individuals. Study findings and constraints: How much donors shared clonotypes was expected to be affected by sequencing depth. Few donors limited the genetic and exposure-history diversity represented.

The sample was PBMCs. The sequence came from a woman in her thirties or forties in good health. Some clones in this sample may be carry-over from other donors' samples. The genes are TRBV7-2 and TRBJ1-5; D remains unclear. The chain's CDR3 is CASSRTDQPQHF. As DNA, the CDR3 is TGTGCCAGCAGCCGGACTGATCAGCCCCAGCATTTT.